This passage covers 20 T cell receptor beta chains from one sample sequenced in a study of beta chain features in type 1 diabetes. Reverse transcribing all isolated RNA meant expressed TCRB transcripts were sequenced. Here immunoSEQ multiplex PCR was the method, and the copy in TCRdb shows in-frame clones only, minus some. The data contain roughly 450,000 clones, approximately 10% of them singletons. Sequencing input: naive CD4+ T cells from blood. These receptors all come from a young woman in good health.

V is TRBV9 and J is TRBJ2-1; TRBD1 matches 9 bases. There are 19 residues in the CDR3. V shed 0 bases and J 1 base; nucleotides not matched to a gene: 11. Germline V gene data show CDR1 as SGDLS and CDR2 as YYNGEE. The CDR3 region has the DNA TGTGCCAGCAGCGTAGTCCCCCCTGGGACAGGGTTATCCTACAATGAGCAGTTCTTC. It is translated as CASSVVPPGTGLSYNEQFF.

This sequence joins TRBV4-3 and TRBJ2-1, with 10 bases identical to TRBD1. CDR1 is LGHNA and CDR2 is YSLEER in the germline V gene. The ends lost 3 bases at V and 9 bases at J; junction bases unmatched: 8. CDR3 length equals 15 residues. The chain's CDR3 is CASSQAGTGVREQFF. The CDR3 DNA is TGCGCCAGCAGCCAGGCCGGGACAGGGGTACGTGAGCAGTTCTTC.

The chain joins TRBV5-1 to TRBJ2-7, with TRBD1 matching 7 bases. The V gene end was trimmed by 5 bases and the J gene end by 6 bases; junction bases not matched to a gene: 5. CDR1 is SGHRS, CDR2 YFSETQ, per germline. The CDR3 consists of 12 residues. CDR3 sequence (DNA): TGCGCCAGCAGTTCGACAGGGAGCGAGCAGTACTTC. It specifies CASSSTGSEQYF. Full variable domain (missing parts from reference TRBV5-1 and TRBJ2-7): KAGVTQTPRYLIKTRGQQVTLSCSPISGHRSVSWYQQTPGQGLQFLFEYFSETQRNKGNFPGRFSGRQFSNSRSEMNVSTLELGDSALYLCASSSTGSEQYFGPGTRLTVT.

This clone was observed a handful of times. The J gene is TRBJ1-1, the V gene TRBV30, with D unresolved. V was pared by 5 bases and J by 8 bases, with 15 bases between. The V gene's germline CDR1 is GTSNPN and CDR2 SVGIG (reference sequence). This CDR3 comprises 12 residues. The DNA of the CDR3 is TGTGCCTGGGAACCGTCCTTCACGGAAGCTTTCTTT. Its translation is CAWEPSFTEAFF.

This clone was detected a few times. The chain is built from TRBV7-2 and TRBJ2-7, with D uncertain. The germline CDR1 and CDR2 sequences are SGHTA and FQGNSA. With 0 bases removed from V and 5 bases from J, the gap between germline ends came to 11 bases. The length of the CDR3 is 14 residues. The CDR3 loop is CASSLAFGFNEQYV. DNA of the CDR3: TGTGCCAGCAGCTTAGCTTTCGGGTTCAACGAGCAGTACGTC.

This clone appeared a few times. The sample has other DNA sequences that encode this CDR3 too. The V gene is TRBV2, the J gene TRBJ2-1; D is ambiguous. The V gene lost 4 bases and the J gene lost 6 bases, with 4 bases spanning the gap. CDR3 length equals 11 residues. Germline V gene lookup returns CDR1 SNHLY and CDR2 FYNNEI. The CDR3 nucleotides are TGTGCCAGCAGTGTGGTCAATGAGCAGTTCTTC. Its protein product is CASSVVNEQFF.

Only a few counts were recorded for this clone. In nucleotides, the CDR3 is TGCAGCGTTGATAGGAAGGGGCCAAACTATGGCTACACCTTC. Its protein product is CSVDRKGPNYGYTF. The V gene is TRBV29-1, the J gene TRBJ1-2, with D possibly matching TRBD1 (5 bases). V lost 3 bases and J 2 bases, leaving 13 bases between the germline ends. Germline CDR1 reads SQVTM; CDR2 reads ANQGSEA. This CDR3 has 14 residues. Full variable domain (remainder filled in from reference TRBV29-1 and TRBJ1-2): SAVISQKPSRDICQRGTSLTIQCQVDSQVTMMFWYRQQPGQSLTLIATANQGSEATYESGFVIDKFPISRPNLTFSTLTVSNMSPEDSSIYLCSVDRKGPNYGYTFGSGTRLTVV.

The chain links TRBV7-3 to TRBJ2-3, with D possibly matching TRBD1 (6 bases). Deletions cut 3 bases from V and 3 bases from J, with 10 bases between. The CDR3 extends over 14 amino acids. The germline V gene encodes CDR1 SGHTA and CDR2 FQGTGA. CDR3 sequence: CASSFSRGTDTQYF. The CDR3 nucleotides read TGTGCCAGCAGCTTTTCGAGGGGGACAGATACGCAGTATTTT.

The genes are TRBV4-3 and TRBJ2-3; no clear D gene. CDR3 length: 13 residues. Germline V CDR1 and CDR2: LGHNA, YSLEER. Trimming took off 3 bases at V and 6 bases at J, with 10 bases between the two ends. The CDR3 here is CASSHGLADTQYF. The CDR3 nucleotides read TGCGCCAGCAGCCATGGTTTGGCGGATACGCAGTATTTT.

This clone has just a few counts. The chain joins TRBV4-3 to TRBJ2-1; D call uncertain. Germline V gene sequence: CDR1 LGHNA, CDR2 YSLEER. V was cut by 0 bases and J by 7 bases, with 16 bases left in between. This CDR3 is built from 16 residues. The CDR3 coding sequence is TGCGCCAGCAGCCAAGAAAGGGCCCTAGTGTATAATGAGCAGTTCTTC. Its translation is CASSQERALVYNEQFF.

The rearrangement joins TRBV7-2 to TRBJ1-4, with no clear D. The CDR3 has 15 amino acids. The V end lost 4 bases, the J end lost 1 base, and 10 bases lay between the germline ends. Germline V gene sequence: CDR1 SGHTA, CDR2 FQGNSA. CDR3 DNA: TGTGCCAGCAGCTCCCCCGGGATAACTAATGAAAAACTGTTTTTT. This encodes CASSSPGITNEKLFF.

The CDR3 nucleotides are TGCAGTGCCGGGGTAACGGCCGGCTACACCTTC. This sequence encodes CSAGVTAGYTF. V usage is TRBV20-1 and J usage is TRBJ1-2; D unclear. Germline CDR1 is DFQATT and CDR2 is SNEGSKA (reference sequence). The V gene lost 6 bases and the J gene lost 8 bases, with 13 bases spanning the gap. The CDR3 runs 11 residues.

The rearrangement links TRBV2 to TRBJ2-7; tentative D call: TRBD1 (6 bases). The V end was cut by 7 bases, the J end by 7 bases, with 14 bases between. The CDR3 has 12 residues. Germline lookup yields CDR1 SNHLY and CDR2 FYNNEI. The CDR3 spells CASTGAPREQYV. The CDR3 bases are TGTGCCAGCACAGGGGCCCCTCGGGAGCAGTACGTC.

This clone occurred a few times. The chain couples TRBV4-2 to TRBJ2-3, with no clear D. The CDR3 sequence is 15 residues long. The germline V and J ends were trimmed by 4 bases and 4 bases, with 15 bases remaining between them. CDR1 LGHNA and CDR2 YNFKEQ come from the germline V gene. Written as DNA, the CDR3 is TGTGCCAGCAGCCCGACATTTTCAGGTCCAGATACGCAGTATTTT. It codes for CASSPTFSGPDTQYF.

The chain recombines TRBV19 with TRBJ2-7; 7 bases are shared with TRBD1. V lost 5 bases, J lost 0 bases, and 7 bases stayed unmatched. The CDR3 has 15 amino acids. Germline V gives CDR1 LNHDA, CDR2 SQIVND (reference sequence). The CDR3: CASSRQGKISYEQYF. CDR3 nucleotide sequence: TGTGCCAGTAGTCGACAGGGAAAAATCTCCTACGAGCAGTACTTC.

There are a few counts of this clone. This chain uses TRBV18 with TRBJ2-7; 10 nucleotides line up with TRBD1. Germline V gene data show CDR1 as KGHSH and CDR2 as LQKENI. The CDR3 is 14 amino acids. Trimming at V came to 3 bases and at J to 7 bases, leaving 6 bases not matched to a gene. The CDR3 protein is CASSPGTGEMEQYF. CDR3 DNA sequence: TGTGCCAGCTCACCCGGGACAGGGGAGATGGAGCAGTACTTC. Full variable domain (outside the CDR3, taken from reference TRBV18 and TRBJ2-7): NAGVMQNPRHLVRRRGQEARLRCSPMKGHSHVYWYRQLPEEGLKFMVYLQKENIIDESGMPKERFSAEFPKEGPSILRIQQVVRGDSAAYFCASSPGTGEMEQYFGPGTRLTVT.

This clone was picked up a small number of times. The rearrangement uses TRBV14 and TRBJ1-2; the D gene is possibly TRBD1 (5 bases). V shed 4 bases and J shed 10 bases, with 16 bases lying between them. The CDR3 spans 13 residues. Germline CDR1 reads SGHDN; CDR2 reads FVKESK. The CDR3 loop reads CASSPSYRSPYTF. In DNA form, the CDR3 reads TGTGCCAGCAGCCCAAGCTACAGGAGCCCCTACACCTTC.

V is TRBV2 and J is TRBJ2-7; D remains unclear. The V end was cut by 7 bases, the J end by 3 bases, with 7 bases between. The CDR3 length is 11 residues. Germline-derived CDR1 and CDR2 are SNHLY and FYNNEI. The CDR3 bases are TGTGCCAGCACATTTCACTACGAGCAGTACGTC. Amino acid sequence: CASTFHYEQYV.

The chain links TRBV4-1 to TRBJ1-2; 7 bases fit TRBD1. Trimming cost V 2 bases and J 4 bases; bases outside gene matches: 7. The CDR3 consists of 15 residues. Germline CDR1 MGHRA, CDR2 YSYEKL. CDR3 coding DNA: TGCGCCAGCAGCCAAACGGGACAGATCTTCTATGGCTACACCTTC. Translating it yields CASSQTGQIFYGYTF.

In DNA, the CDR3 is TGTGCCAGCAGCTTCCCCCAGGGGGCTAGGAACAATGAGCAGTTCTTC. It is translated as CASSFPQGARNNEQFF. The chain is built from TRBV7-7 and TRBJ2-1; 8 bases are a match to TRBD1. The CDR3 length is 16 residues. Losses at the gene ends were 3 bases for V and 5 bases for J; bases not matched to a gene: 9. Germline V lookup: CDR1 SSHAT, CDR2 FNYEAQ (reference sequence).